The entry that follows covers one T cell receptor (beta chain) sequence. This sample is part of a study of tumor T cells in aggressive B-cell lymphoma. With V trimmed by 0 bases and J by 8 bases, 7 bases remained unmatched. Germline V CDR1 and CDR2: MNHNS, SASEGT. The CDR3 contains 16 residues. Assay: immunoSEQ multiplex PCR; the TCRdb copy retains only in-frame clones and omits some. The sample yields 8,000 to 9,500 clones, about 85% seen once. The TCR originated in an adult with diffuse large B cell lymphoma. Sequencing used tumor tissue. V usage is TRBV6-1 and J usage is TRBJ2-1, with 10 bases matching TRBD1. This CDR3 is CASSEAPGQGRDEQFF. The CDR3, as DNA: TGTGCCAGCAGTGAAGCACCGGGACAGGGGAGGGATGAGCAGTTCTTC.